This T cell receptor beta chain was identified during a study of T cells in tuberculosis. Study conclusions and caveats: The TCR-beta difference was not significant; alpha differences partly reflected length. Classification accuracy was approximately 85% (AUROC over 0.85) with the GMM-specific repertoire.

Sequenced by immunoSEQ multiplex PCR; TCRdb stores in-frame clones only, minus some. This sample has around 35,000 clones, with over 85% found just once. About this clone: Its target is unknown.

The trim removed 2 bases at V and 5 bases at J, leaving 6 bases unmatched. Germline loops: CDR1 LNHDA, CDR2 SQIVND (reference sequence). The CDR3 is made up of 14 amino acids. Latent tuberculosis screening used tuberculin skin test and IGRA at entry. The genes are TRBV19 and TRBJ2-7; TRBD1 matches 7 bases. The sequence was obtained from a donor aged 10 to 29 with latent tuberculosis or without tuberculosis infection. The sample consisted of PBMCs. As DNA, the CDR3 is TGTGCCAGTAGTATAAGACAGGGTCCTAACGAGCAGTACTTC. It encodes CASSIRQGPNEQYF.